Included here is one TCR beta chain sequence, with context. Its target is not known. The data were taken from a study of response to subunit inactivated influenza vaccine. Study conclusions and caveats: Authors suggested few new T cells are recruited by each seasonal influenza vaccination.

TCRdb reprocessed the RT-PCR reads via MiXCR and lists one record per CDR3 protein. The sample carries under 550,000 distinct CDR3 sequences, under 9% recorded once. Germline V gene lookup returns CDR1 SQVTM and CDR2 ANQGSEA. Trimming cost V 8 bases and J 5 bases; bases outside gene matches: 5. The CDR3 length is 13 residues. This clonotype originated in a man aged 50-75 years who received an inactivated influenza vaccine. This chain uses TRBV29-1 with TRBJ2-2, with TRBD2 matching 10 bases. The source material was PBMCs from blood, sampled less than 30 months after vaccination. The DNA for the CDR3 is TGCAGCACCAGCGGGAGGGGAACCGGGGAGCTGTTTTTT. Translation gives CSTSGRGTGELFF.